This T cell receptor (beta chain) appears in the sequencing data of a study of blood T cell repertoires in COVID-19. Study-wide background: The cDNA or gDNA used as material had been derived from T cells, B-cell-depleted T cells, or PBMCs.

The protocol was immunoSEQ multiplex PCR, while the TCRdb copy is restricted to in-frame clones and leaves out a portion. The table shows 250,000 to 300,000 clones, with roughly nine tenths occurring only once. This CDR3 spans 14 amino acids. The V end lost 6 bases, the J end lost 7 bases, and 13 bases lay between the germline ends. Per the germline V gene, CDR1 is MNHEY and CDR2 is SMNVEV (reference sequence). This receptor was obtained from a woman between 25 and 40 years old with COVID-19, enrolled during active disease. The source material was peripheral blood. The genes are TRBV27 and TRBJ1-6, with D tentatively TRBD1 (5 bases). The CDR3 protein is CASSTGGGNSPLHF. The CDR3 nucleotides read TGTGCCAGCAGCACTGGGGGGGGGAATTCACCCCTCCACTTT.